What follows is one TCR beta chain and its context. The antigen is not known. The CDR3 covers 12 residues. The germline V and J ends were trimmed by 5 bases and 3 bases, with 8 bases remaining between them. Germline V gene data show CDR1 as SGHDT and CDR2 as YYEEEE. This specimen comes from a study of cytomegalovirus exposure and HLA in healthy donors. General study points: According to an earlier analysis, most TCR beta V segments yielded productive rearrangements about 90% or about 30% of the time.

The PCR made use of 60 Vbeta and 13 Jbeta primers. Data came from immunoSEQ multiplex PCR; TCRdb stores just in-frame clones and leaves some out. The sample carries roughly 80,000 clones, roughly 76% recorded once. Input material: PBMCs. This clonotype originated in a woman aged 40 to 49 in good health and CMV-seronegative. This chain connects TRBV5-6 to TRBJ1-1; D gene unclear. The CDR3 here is CASSYPYTEAFF. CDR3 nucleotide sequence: TGTGCCAGCAGTTATCCGTACACTGAAGCTTTCTTT. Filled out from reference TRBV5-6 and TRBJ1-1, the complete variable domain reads DAGVTQSPTHLIKTRGQQVTLRCSPKSGHDTVSWYQQALGQGPQFIFQYYEEEERQRGNFPDRFSGHQFPNYSSELNVNALLLGDSALYLCASSYPYTEAFFGQGTRLTVV.